The present T cell receptor (beta chain) was sequenced within a study of shared clonotypes between healthy human individuals. This CDR3 has 15 amino acids. Germline V lookup: CDR1 GTSNPN, CDR2 SVGIG (reference sequence). Trimming stripped 3 bases from V and 0 bases from J, with 15 bases between. The run depth of the assay was deep. Here immunoSEQ multiplex PCR was the method, and the copy in TCRdb shows in-frame clones only, minus some. The data contain about 600,000 clones, around 76% of them seen just once; the ten biggest clones take up around 13%. This clone was observed a single time. V and J are TRBV30 and TRBJ2-7, with D possibly being TRBD1 (6 bases). The sample comprised PBMCs. This TCR was sampled from a woman in her thirties or forties in good health. Some clones in this sample may be carry-over from other donors' samples. CDR3 loop: CAWSSGTDSSYEQYF. The DNA of the CDR3 is TGTGCCTGGAGCTCCGGGACGGACAGCTCCTACGAGCAGTACTTC. The variable domain in full, with the rest retrieved from reference TRBV30 and TRBJ2-7, is SQTIHQWPATLVQPVGSPLSLECTVEGTSNPNLYWYRQAAGRGLQLLFYSVGIGQISSEVPQNLSASRPQDRQFILSSKKLLLSDSGFYLCAWSSGTDSSYEQYFGPGTRLTVT.